Included here is one T cell receptor beta chain sequence, with context. These data originate in a study of T cell changes during pregnancy in multiple sclerosis. The V end was cut by 7 bases, the J end by 4 bases, with 13 bases between. CDR1 is MNHEY, CDR2 SVGAGI, per germline. CDR3 length equals 13 residues. Sequencing used immunoSEQ multiplex PCR; TCRdb keeps in-frame clones, though not all of them. The sample lists about 61,000 clones, approximately 88% occurring once. This clonotype was obtained from a female donor with multiple sclerosis, enrolled in a pregnancy study. Sequenced material: peripheral blood, taken in the first trimester of pregnancy. V gene TRBV6-5 combines with J gene TRBJ1-2; D is unresolved. The CDR3 bases are TGTGCCAGCAAGCCCACGGGGAGCTATGGCTACACCTTC. Amino acids: CASKPTGSYGYTF.